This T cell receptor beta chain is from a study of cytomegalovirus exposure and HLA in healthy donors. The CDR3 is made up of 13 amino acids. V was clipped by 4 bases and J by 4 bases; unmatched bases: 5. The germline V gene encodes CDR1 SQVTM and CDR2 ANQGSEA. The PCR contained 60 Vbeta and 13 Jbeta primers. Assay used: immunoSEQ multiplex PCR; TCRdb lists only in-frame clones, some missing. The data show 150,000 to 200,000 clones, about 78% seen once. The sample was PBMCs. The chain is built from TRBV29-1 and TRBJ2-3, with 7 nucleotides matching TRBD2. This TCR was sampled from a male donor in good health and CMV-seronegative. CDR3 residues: CSVGEGMADTQYF. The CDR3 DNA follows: TGCAGCGTTGGGGAGGGTATGGCAGATACGCAGTATTTT.